This T cell receptor (beta chain) stems from a study of T cells after yellow fever vaccination (dated by TCRdb to between 2018 and 2021). Regarding the study in general: Libraries from fractions with low cell numbers were prepared with the SMART-Seq v4 Ultra Low Input RNA kit. To track T-cell clones before and after primary and booster YFV17D yellow fever vaccination, bulk TCR alpha and beta repertoires were sequenced longitudinally. Two healthy male donors made up the cohort, one aged 18 to 30 years and the other aged 30 to 40 years. Blood was collected at multiple timepoints before and after primary and secondary immunization, and bulk PBMC replicates and cell subsets were isolated. Summary of the overall study and its limitations: A small share of clonotypes was detected in both CD4 and CD8 compartments, with the overlap likely arising from convergent recombination. Because only two donors were included in the study, the extent to which the findings can be generalized is limited. Compared with the primary T-cell response, the secondary T-cell response was faster but weaker, reaching its peak on day 5 rather than on day 15. After the booster, most clones that had expanded after primary vaccination were detected again (nearly 98% of CD4 and more than 85% of CD8), suggesting broad maintenance of memory. Because abundant contaminating clonotypes from the bulk population could be contained in FACS-sorted repertoires, computational filtering was required.

Taken from cysteine to phenylalanine, the CDR3 has 13 residues. The sequence is cut down to CDR3 DNA, 39 bases in frame from base 1. The junction shows trimming of 4 bases on V and 4 bases on J, and the gene matches do not reach 4 bases of it. Per the germline V gene, SQVTM is the CDR1 and ANQGSEA is the CDR2. Instrument used: Illumina NovaSeq 6000. Synthesis of TCR cDNA relied on 5'RACE template switching, a step that introduced a universal primer site along with unique molecular identifiers. cDNA synthesis was primed from both the TCR alpha and TCR beta constant segments. Two PCR steps were used to amplify libraries, with sample barcodes and sequencing adapters being added in the second step. Sequencing of libraries was done on Illumina HiSeq 2500 (2x100 bp) or NovaSeq (2x150 bp). Processing in the source paper ran as follows. MIGEC was used to demultiplex reads and collapse the reads into UMI consensus sequences, and MiXCR was used for V(D)J alignment. Clonotypes responding to the vaccine were identified with edgeR on replicate PBMC samples, with the criteria of FDR below 0.01 and a log2 fold change above 5 up to day 15. Each bulk clonotype was labeled CD4 or CD8 based on which sequenced repertoire, CD4 or CD8, contained the clonotype at higher abundance. The public reads were run again by TCRdb, first through fastp at Q25 and then through MiXCR, and only productive beta chains were kept. CDR3 protein sequences are deduplicated, and each keeps its most common genes and DNA. Here the V and J calls rest on TCRdb's processing, not on the authors' analysis. The sample table lists about 300,000 distinct CDR3 sequences, approximately 10% of them with a count of one. Together, the top ten hold approximately 3.5% of the sample.

The treatment or condition label of this sample denotes: live attenuated yellow fever vaccine strain. A standard Ficoll-Paque protocol was used to isolate PBMCs from peripheral blood. CD4 and CD8 T-cell fractions were isolated with Dynabeads CD4 and CD8 positive selection kits. TriZol was used to extract RNA from bulk PBMCs, from CD4 and CD8 fractions, and from dextramer-positive and dextramer-negative fractions. The sample holds many counts of this clonotype. What this receptor recognizes is not known. No base quality values were provided; no much bigger clone lies one nucleotide off. This receptor was taken from a man between 18 and 29 years old who received the YFV17D yellow fever vaccine. The sample in question was CD4+ T cells sorted from PBMCs, obtained 5 days after the yellow fever booster vaccination. The chain was built from TRBV29-1 and TRBJ2-5, with TRBD1 identical over 9 junction bases. The CDR3 reads as follows: CSVAGQGGETQYF. Read as DNA, the sequence is TGCAGCGTTGCGGGACAGGGAGGAGAGACCCAGTACTTC. With the rest looked up from the reference TRBV29-1 and TRBJ2-5 genes rather than sequenced, the full variable domain is SAVISQKPSRDICQRGTSLTIQCQVDSQVTMMFWYRQQPGQSLTLIATANQGSEATYESGFVIDKFPISRPNLTFSTLTVSNMSPEDSSIYLCSVAGQGGETQYFGPGTRLLVL.